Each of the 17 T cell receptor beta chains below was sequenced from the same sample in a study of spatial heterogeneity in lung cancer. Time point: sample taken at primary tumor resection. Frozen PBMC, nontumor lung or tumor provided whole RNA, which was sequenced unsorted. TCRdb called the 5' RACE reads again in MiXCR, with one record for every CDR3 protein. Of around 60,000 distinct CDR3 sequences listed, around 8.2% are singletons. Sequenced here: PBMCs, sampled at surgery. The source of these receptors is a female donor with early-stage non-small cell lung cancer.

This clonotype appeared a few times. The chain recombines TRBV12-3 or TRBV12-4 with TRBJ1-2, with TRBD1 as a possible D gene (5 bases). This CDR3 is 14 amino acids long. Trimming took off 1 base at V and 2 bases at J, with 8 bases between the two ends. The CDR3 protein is CASSLGQINYGYTF. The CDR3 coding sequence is TGTGCCAGCAGTTTAGGACAGATCAACTATGGCTACACCTTC.

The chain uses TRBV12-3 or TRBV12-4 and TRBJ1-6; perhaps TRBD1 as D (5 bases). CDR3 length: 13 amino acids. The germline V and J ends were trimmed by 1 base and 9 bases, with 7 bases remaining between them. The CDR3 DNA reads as TGTGCCAGCAGTTTAGGGGGCGGTTCACCCCTCCACTTT. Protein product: CASSLGGGSPLHF.

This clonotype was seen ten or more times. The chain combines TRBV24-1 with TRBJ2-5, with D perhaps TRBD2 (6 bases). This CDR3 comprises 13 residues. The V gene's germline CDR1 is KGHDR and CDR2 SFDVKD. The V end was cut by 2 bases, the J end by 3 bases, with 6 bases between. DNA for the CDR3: TGTGCCACCAGTGATTGGGGGGAAGAGACCCAGTACTTC. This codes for CATSDWGEETQYF.

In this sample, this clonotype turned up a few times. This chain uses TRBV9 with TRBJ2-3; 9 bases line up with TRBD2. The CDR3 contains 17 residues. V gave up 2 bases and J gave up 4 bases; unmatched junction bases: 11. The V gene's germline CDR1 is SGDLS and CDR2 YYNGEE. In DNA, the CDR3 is TGTGCCAGCAGCGTTGGCGGGGGGGCCTCTCTGGCAGATACGCAGTATTTT. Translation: CASSVGGGASLADTQYF. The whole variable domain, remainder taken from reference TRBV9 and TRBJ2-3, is DSGVTQTPKHLITATGQRVTLRCSPRSGDLSVYWYQQSLDQGLQFLIQYYNGEERAKGNILERFSAQQFPDLHSELNLSSLELGDSALYFCASSVGGGASLADTQYFGPGTRLTVL.

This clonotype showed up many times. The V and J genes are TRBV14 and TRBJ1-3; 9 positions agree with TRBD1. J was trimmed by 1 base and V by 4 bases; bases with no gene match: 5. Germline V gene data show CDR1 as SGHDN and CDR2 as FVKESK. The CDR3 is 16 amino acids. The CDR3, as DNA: TGTGCCAGCAGCCCTCCCGGGACAGGGTCTGGAAACACCATATATTTT. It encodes CASSPPGTGSGNTIYF.

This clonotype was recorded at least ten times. CDR3 amino acids: CASSLPGQEAFF. As DNA, the CDR3 is TGCGCCAGCAGCTTGCCGGGACAGGAAGCTTTCTTT. This chain connects TRBV5-1 to TRBJ1-1; the match to TRBD1 covers 7 bases. There are 12 residues in the CDR3. V trimming: 1 base; J trimming: 8 bases; junction bases outside the gene matches: 2. Germline V gives CDR1 SGHRS, CDR2 YFSETQ.

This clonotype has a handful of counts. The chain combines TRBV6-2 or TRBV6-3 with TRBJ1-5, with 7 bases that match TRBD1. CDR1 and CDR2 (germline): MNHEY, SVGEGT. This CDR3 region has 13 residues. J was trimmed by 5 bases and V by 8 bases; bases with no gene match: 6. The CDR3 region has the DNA TGTGCCAGCCTCCAGGACAGGTATCAGCCCCAGCATTTT. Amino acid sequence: CASLQDRYQPQHF.

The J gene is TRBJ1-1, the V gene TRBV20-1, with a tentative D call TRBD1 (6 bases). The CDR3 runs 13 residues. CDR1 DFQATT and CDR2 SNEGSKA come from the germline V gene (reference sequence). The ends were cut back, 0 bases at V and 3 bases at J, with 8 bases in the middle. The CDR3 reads CSAREGADTEAFF. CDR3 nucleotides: TGCAGTGCTAGAGAGGGGGCGGACACTGAAGCTTTCTTT.

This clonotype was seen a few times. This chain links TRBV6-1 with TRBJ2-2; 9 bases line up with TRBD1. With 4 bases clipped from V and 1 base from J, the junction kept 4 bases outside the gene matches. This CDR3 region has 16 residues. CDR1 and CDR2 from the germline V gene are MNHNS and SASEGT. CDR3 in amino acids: CASSGRQGVNTGELFF. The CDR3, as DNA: TGTGCCAGCAGTGGCCGACAGGGGGTGAACACCGGGGAGCTGTTTTTT.

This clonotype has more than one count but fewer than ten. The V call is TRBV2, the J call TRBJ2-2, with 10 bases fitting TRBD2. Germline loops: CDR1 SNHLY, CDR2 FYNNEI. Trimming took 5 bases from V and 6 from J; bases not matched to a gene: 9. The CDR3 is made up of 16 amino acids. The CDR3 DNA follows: TGTGCCAGCAGTCCTCTAGCGGGAGCCCCCCCCGGGGAGCTGTTTTTT. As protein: CASSPLAGAPPGELFF.

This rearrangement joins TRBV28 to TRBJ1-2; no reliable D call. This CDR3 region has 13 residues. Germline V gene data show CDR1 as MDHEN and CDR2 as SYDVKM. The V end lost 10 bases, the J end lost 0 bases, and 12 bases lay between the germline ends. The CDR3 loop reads CAIEHPSNYGYTF. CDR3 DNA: TGTGCCATCGAACACCCGTCTAACTATGGCTACACCTTC.

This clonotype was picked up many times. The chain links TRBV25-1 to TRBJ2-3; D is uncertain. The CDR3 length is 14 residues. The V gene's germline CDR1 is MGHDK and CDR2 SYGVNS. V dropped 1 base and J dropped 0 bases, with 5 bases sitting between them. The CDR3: CASSESTSTDTQYF. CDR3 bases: TGTGCCAGCAGTGAATCAACTAGCACAGATACGCAGTATTTT.

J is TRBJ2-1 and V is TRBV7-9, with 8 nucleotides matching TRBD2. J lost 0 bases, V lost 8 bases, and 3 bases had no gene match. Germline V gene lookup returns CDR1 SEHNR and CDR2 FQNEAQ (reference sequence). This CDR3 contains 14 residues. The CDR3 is CASRGGNSYNEQFF. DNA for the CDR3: TGTGCCAGCCGCGGGGGGAACTCCTACAATGAGCAGTTCTTC.

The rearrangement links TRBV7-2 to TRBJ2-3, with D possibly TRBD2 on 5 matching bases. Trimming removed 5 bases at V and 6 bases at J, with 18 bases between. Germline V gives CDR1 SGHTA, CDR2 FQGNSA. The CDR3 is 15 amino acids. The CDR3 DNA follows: TGTGCCAGCAGCCAAGCAAGCAAGGGCGGGGATACGCAGTATTTT. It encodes CASSQASKGGDTQYF. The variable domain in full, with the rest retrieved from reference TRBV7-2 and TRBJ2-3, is GAGVSQSPSNKVTEKGKDVELRCDPISGHTALYWYRQSLGQGLEFLIYFQGNSAPDKSGLPSDRFSAERTGGSVSTLTIQRTQQEDSAVYLCASSQASKGGDTQYFGPGTRLTVL.

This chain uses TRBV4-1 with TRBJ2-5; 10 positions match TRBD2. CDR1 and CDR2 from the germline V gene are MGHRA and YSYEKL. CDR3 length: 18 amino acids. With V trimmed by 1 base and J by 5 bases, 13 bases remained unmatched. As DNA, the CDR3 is TGCGCCAGCAGCCAAGGTCCTAGCGGGAGTGGAGGAGGGGAGACCCAGTACTTC. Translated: CASSQGPSGSGGGETQYF.

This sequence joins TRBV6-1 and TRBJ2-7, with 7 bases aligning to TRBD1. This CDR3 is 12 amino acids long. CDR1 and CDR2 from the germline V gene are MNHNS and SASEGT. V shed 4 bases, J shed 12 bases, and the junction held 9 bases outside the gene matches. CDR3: CASSAGLGQSYV. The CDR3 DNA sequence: TGTGCCAGCAGTGCGGGGTTGGGACAGTCGTACGTC.

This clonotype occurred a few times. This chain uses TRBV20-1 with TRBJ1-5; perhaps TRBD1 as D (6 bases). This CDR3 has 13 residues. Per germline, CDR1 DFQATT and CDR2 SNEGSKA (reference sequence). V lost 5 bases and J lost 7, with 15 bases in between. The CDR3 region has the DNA TGCAGTGCTTCAAACAGGGTACAGCAGCCCCAGCATTTT. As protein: CSASNRVQQPQHF.